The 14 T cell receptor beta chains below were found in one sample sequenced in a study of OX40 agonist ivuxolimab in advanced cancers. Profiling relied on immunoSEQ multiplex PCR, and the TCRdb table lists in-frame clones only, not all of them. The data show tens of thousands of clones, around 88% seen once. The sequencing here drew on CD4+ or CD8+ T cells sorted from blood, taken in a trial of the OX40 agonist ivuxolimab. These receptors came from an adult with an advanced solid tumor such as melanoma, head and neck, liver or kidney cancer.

The CDR3 DNA sequence: TGTGCCAGCAGCCACCTAGCGGGACCTCGACAAGAGACCCAGTACTTC. Protein: CASSHLAGPRQETQYF. The chain has TRBV14 and TRBJ2-5; TRBD2 agrees at 9 bases. CDR3 length equals 16 residues. V shed 3 bases and J 2 bases; nucleotides not matched to a gene: 7. Germline-derived CDR1 and CDR2 are SGHDN and FVKESK. Full variable domain (rest looked up from reference TRBV14 and TRBJ2-5): EAGVTQFPSHSVIEKGQTVTLRCDPISGHDNLYWYRRVMGKEIKFLLHFVKESKQDESGMPNNRFLAERTGGTYSTLKVQPAELEDSGVYFCASSHLAGPRQETQYFGPGTRLLVL.

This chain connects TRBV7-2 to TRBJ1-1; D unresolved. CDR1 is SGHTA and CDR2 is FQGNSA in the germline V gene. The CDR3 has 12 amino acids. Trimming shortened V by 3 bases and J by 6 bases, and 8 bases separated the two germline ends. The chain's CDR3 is CASSFWGPEAFF. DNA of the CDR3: TGTGCCAGCAGCTTTTGGGGTCCTGAAGCTTTCTTT.

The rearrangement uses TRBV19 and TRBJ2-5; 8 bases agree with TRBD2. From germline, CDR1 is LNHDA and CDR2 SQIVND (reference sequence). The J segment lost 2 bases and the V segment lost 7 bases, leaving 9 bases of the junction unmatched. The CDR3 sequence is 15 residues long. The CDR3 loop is CASKDSGEVQETQYF. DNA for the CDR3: TGTGCCAGTAAGGATAGCGGGGAGGTACAAGAGACCCAGTACTTC.

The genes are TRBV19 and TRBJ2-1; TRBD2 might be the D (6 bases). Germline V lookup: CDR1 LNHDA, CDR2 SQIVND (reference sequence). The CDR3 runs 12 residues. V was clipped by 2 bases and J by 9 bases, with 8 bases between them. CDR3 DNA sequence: TGTGCCAGTAGTATACGGGACTCTGAGCAGTTCTTC. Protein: CASSIRDSEQFF.

CDR3 DNA: TGTGCCAGCGGGCTAAACCCCTACAATGAGCAGTTCTTC. Protein product: CASGLNPYNEQFF. The rearrangement joins TRBV7-8 to TRBJ2-1, with D unclear. The germline V gene has CDR1 SGHVS and CDR2 FQNEAQ. The CDR3 has 13 amino acids. V was pared by 8 bases and J by 2 bases, with 10 bases between. Full variable domain (rest looked up from reference TRBV7-8 and TRBJ2-1): GAGVSQSPRYKVAKRGQDVALRCDPISGHVSLFWYQQALGQGPEFLTYFQNEAQLDKSGLPSDRFFAERPEGSVSTLKIQRTQQEDSAVYLCASGLNPYNEQFFGPGTRLTVL.

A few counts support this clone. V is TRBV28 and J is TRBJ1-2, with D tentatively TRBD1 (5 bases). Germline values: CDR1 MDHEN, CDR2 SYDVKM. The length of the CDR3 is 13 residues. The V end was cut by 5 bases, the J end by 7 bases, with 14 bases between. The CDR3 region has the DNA TGTGCCAGCAGTCAGGGTTCATCGGGTGGCTACACCTTC. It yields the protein CASSQGSSGGYTF.

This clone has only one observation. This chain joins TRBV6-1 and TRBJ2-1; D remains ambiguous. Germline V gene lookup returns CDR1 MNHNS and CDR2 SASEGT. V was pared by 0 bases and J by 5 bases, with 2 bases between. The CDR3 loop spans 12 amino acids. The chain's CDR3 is CASSEAHNEQFF. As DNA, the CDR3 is TGTGCCAGCAGTGAAGCGCACAATGAGCAGTTCTTC.

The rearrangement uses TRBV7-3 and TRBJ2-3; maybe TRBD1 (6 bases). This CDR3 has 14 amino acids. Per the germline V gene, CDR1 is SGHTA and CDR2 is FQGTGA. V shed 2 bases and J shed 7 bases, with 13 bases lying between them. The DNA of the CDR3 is TGTGCCAGCAGCTTATTGGCAGGGGCAAATACGCAGTATTTT. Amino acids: CASSLLAGANTQYF.

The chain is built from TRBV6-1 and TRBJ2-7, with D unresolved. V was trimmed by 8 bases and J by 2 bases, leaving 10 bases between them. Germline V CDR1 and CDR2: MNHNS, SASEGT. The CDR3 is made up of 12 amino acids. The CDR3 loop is CASLAMTYEQYF. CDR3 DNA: TGTGCCAGCTTAGCAATGACCTACGAGCAGTACTTC.

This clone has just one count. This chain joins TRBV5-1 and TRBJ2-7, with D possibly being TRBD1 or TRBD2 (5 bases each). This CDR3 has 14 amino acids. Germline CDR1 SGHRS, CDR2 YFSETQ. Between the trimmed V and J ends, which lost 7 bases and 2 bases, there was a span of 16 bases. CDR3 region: CASAVRQGPYEQYF. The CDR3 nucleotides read TGCGCCAGCGCAGTCCGGCAGGGACCCTACGAGCAGTACTTC.

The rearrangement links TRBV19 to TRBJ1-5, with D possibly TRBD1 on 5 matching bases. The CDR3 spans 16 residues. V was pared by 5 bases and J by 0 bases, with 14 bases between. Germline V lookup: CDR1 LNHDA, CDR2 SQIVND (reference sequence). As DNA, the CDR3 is TGTGCCAGTAGTCCCGGACATATATCTAGCAATCAGCCCCAGCATTTT. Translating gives CASSPGHISSNQPQHF.

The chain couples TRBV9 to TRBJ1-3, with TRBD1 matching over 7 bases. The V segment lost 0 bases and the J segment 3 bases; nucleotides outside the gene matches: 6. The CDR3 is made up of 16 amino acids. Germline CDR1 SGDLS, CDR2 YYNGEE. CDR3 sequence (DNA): TGTGCCAGCAGCGTAGGAGAGGGGGCTGGTGGAAACACCATATATTTT. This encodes CASSVGEGAGGNTIYF.

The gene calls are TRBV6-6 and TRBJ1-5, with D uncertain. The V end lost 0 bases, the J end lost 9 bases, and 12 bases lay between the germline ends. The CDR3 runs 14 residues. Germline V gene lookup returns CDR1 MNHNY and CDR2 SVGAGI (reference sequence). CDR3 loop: CASSYSSESGPQHF. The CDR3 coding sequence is TGTGCCAGCAGTTACTCGAGTGAGTCTGGGCCCCAGCATTTT.

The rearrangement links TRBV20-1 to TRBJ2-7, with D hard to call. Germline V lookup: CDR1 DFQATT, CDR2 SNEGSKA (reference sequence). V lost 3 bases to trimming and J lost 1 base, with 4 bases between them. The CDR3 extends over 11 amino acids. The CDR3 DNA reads TGCAGTGCTAGGGAATCCTACGAGCAGTACTTC. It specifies CSARESYEQYF.